This T cell receptor beta chain was recorded in a study of blood T cell repertoires in COVID-19 (dated by TCRdb to the early 2020s). Concerning the study at large: The collaborator samples originated in the United States, Italy and Spain and spanned the acute and convalescent phases of COVID-19. The material from the prospective study consisted of cDNA or gDNA derived from T cells, B-cell-depleted T cells, or PBMCs. The samples were drawn from two sources: the first 160 participants of the ongoing ImmuneRACE study, and 1,254 subjects contributed by 6 global collaborators. The dataset comprised deeply sampled blood TCRbeta repertoires from subjects exposed to, actively infected with, or recovered from COVID-19. The repertoires were released in a freely available public database intended as a resource for research on the immune response to SARS-CoV-2. HLA class I and class II types, where available, came from metadata supplied by the sample provider rather than from assay-based typing. Sample metadata almost always included a de-identified subject ID, COVID-19 status, age in years and sex.

In Seattle, one collaborating source enrolled patients while the infection was active and tracked those patients longitudinally over the course of disease. The collaborating institutions used their own protocols to collect whole blood in K2EDTA tubes. For TCRbeta analysis, collaborators shipped samples as frozen whole blood, isolated PBMCs, or DNA extracted from either of those sample types. CDR1 and CDR2, looked up from the germline V gene, are SGHTA and FQGNSA. Trimming leaves V shorter by 4 bases and J shorter by 1 base, with the junction holding 3 bases beyond the gene matches. Reading from cysteine to phenylalanine, the CDR3 counts 14 amino acids. The read is trimmed to its CDR3 DNA, 42 bases read in frame from base 1. The immunoSEQ Assay, a bias-controlled multiplex PCR, was used to amplify TCRbeta CDR3 regions from genomic DNA. Under the source paper's analysis protocol: The number of nucleated cells in each sample was estimated from the amplification of reference gene primers within the assay. To quantify the absolute abundance of each unique TCRbeta CDR3 rearrangement, sequence reads were collapsed and filtered. For each sample, productive Simpson clonality was calculated as the square root of Simpson's diversity index over productive rearrangements. The table was pulled from immuneACCESS by TCRdb, which kept in-frame rearrangements only. Such tables lose some clones; where checked, under half of the loss comes from unresolved V genes, and the rest has no known cause. V and J calls plus clone size are reproduced from that table; the DNA served to infer D and trimming. The sample data list a few hundred thousand clones, and about nine tenths of these were observed just once. Clones ranked in the top ten supply roughly 12% of the sample.

Results the study describes overall, beyond this receptor: The quantity of clinical and demographic metadata differed by source and by participant and was supplied without curation.

To note about this clone: There is no known antigen for this receptor. The record has no base qualities; no much larger clone is one base away.

This receptor was identified in a young woman with COVID-19, enrolled during active disease. Sequenced input: peripheral blood. The chain employs TRBV7-2 and TRBJ2-5, and 7 junctional nucleotides match TRBD1. The DNA sequence follows: TGTGCCAGCAGCTGGCGACAGGGCCAAGAGACCCAGTACTTC. It codes for CASSWRQGQETQYF.